These 28 T cell receptor beta chains originate from one sample sequenced in a study of blood T cell repertoires in COVID-19. Clones were read by immunoSEQ multiplex PCR, and TCRdb kept only the in-frame ones, dropping some. Among tens of thousands of clones listed, roughly nine tenths were seen once. The sequenced sample consisted of peripheral blood. The origin of the receptors is a man aged 80 or over with acute or convalescent COVID-19.

The chain carries TRBV19 and TRBJ1-1; TRBD1 matches 11 bases. Germline CDR1 reads LNHDA; CDR2 reads SQIVND (reference sequence). CDR3 size: 13 residues. V lost 6 bases and J lost 4; bases outside the gene matches: 1. The CDR3: CASRGQGVTEAFF. CDR3 bases: TGTGCCAGTAGGGGACAGGGGGTCACTGAAGCTTTCTTT.

The chain couples TRBV18 to TRBJ2-3; perhaps TRBD1 as D (6 bases). V was shortened by 6 bases and J by 2 bases, with 15 bases between the two germline ends. The CDR3 spans 15 residues. Germline CDR1 is KGHSH and CDR2 is LQKENI. The CDR3 sequence is CASSVTRTDTDTQYF. The CDR3 DNA follows: TGTGCCAGCTCCGTAACTAGGACAGACACAGATACGCAGTATTTT.

The chain couples TRBV9 to TRBJ2-1; D is uncertain. The germline gives CDR1 SGDLS, CDR2 YYNGEE. This CDR3 spans 13 amino acids. V was shortened by 1 base and J by 4 bases, with 6 bases between the two germline ends. CDR3 in amino acids: CASSVTAYNEQFF. CDR3 in DNA: TGTGCCAGCAGCGTAACAGCTTACAATGAGCAGTTCTTC.

J is TRBJ1-1 and V is TRBV27, with 8 bases fitting TRBD1. The junction had 13 bases not matched to a gene; V was cut back by 7 bases and J by 0 bases. Per germline, CDR1 MNHEY and CDR2 SMNVEV (reference sequence). The CDR3 runs to 17 residues. The CDR3 loop reads CASTPPTGGILNTEAFF. The CDR3 DNA reads as TGTGCCAGCACCCCCCCCACAGGGGGTATATTGAACACTGAAGCTTTCTTT.

This sequence joins TRBV27 and TRBJ2-7; weak D call: TRBD1 (6 bases). Germline values: CDR1 MNHEY, CDR2 SMNVEV (reference sequence). Trimming left V 4 bases short and J 0 bases short, with 16 bases between. CDR3 length: 16 residues. CDR3 in amino acids: CASSWWGRQVSYEQYF. CDR3 sequence (DNA): TGTGCCAGCAGTTGGTGGGGGAGACAGGTCTCCTACGAGCAGTACTTC.

The genes are TRBV24-1 and TRBJ2-3; no definite D call. V was pared by 4 bases and J by 0 bases, with 10 bases between. Germline CDR1 reads KGHDR; CDR2 reads SFDVKD. The CDR3 consists of 15 residues. Here the CDR3 reads CATSDPRSSTDTQYF. DNA for the CDR3: TGTGCCACCAGTGACCCGCGGAGTAGCACAGATACGCAGTATTTT.

The rearrangement links TRBV3-1 (or the pseudogene TRBV3-2) to TRBJ2-7; the match to TRBD1 covers 7 bases. Germline V gene sequence: CDR1 LGHDT, CDR2 YNNKEL (reference sequence). The length of the CDR3 is 14 residues. V trimming: 4 bases; J trimming: 2 bases; junction bases outside the gene matches: 5. The CDR3 bases are TGTGCCAGCAGCCTTCCGGGACAGACCTACGAGCAGTACTTC. This translates into CASSLPGQTYEQYF.

The chain joins TRBV3-1 (or the pseudogene TRBV3-2) to TRBJ2-3; D possibly corresponds to TRBD1 (5 bases). CDR1 is LGHDT, CDR2 YNNKEL, per germline (reference sequence). Between the trimmed V and J ends, which lost 2 bases and 2 bases, there was a span of 17 bases. The length of the CDR3 is 17 residues. CDR3 coding DNA: TGTGCCAGCAGCCAAAATCCGCCAGGGTCTACCACAGATACGCAGTATTTT. Protein sequence: CASSQNPPGSTTDTQYF.

The chain joins TRBV29-1 to TRBJ1-1, with 8 nucleotides matching TRBD1. From germline, CDR1 is SQVTM and CDR2 ANQGSEA. Germline trimming cut 0 bases from V and 6 bases from J; bases unmatched to any gene: 6. The CDR3 has 14 residues. The CDR3 DNA sequence: TGCAGCGTTGAAGATCAACAGGGGGTCGCTGAAGCTTTCTTT. It specifies CSVEDQQGVAEAFF.

The rearrangement uses TRBV3-1 (or the pseudogene TRBV3-2) and TRBJ2-1; the D is unclear. Germline CDR1 is LGHDT and CDR2 is YNNKEL (reference sequence). CDR3 size: 14 residues. Trimming removed 8 bases at V and 0 bases at J, with 11 bases between. DNA of the CDR3: TGTGCCAGCGGATCTACGGGCTCCTACAATGAGCAGTTCTTC. Translating it yields CASGSTGSYNEQFF.

This chain uses TRBV7-8 with TRBJ1-1; unclear D gene. Looked up from germline, CDR1 is SGHVS and CDR2 is FQNEAQ. The V end lost 5 bases, the J end lost 1 base, and 17 bases lay between the germline ends. The CDR3 consists of 16 residues. The CDR3 reads CASSAAGGLGNTEAFF. CDR3 sequence (DNA): TGTGCCAGCAGCGCGGCGGGAGGCCTGGGGAACACTGAAGCTTTCTTT.

J is TRBJ2-3 and V is TRBV2; 8 nucleotides line up with TRBD1. The V and J ends lost 7 bases and 5 bases, in that order; junction bases with no gene match: 5. Germline V gene data show CDR1 as SNHLY and CDR2 as FYNNEI. The CDR3 contains 13 residues. The CDR3: CASIRDRGDTQYF. The CDR3 DNA is TGTGCCAGCATTCGAGACAGGGGAGATACGCAGTATTTT.

The chain has TRBV11-2 and TRBJ1-2; D possibly corresponds to TRBD1 (6 bases). CDR1 is SGHAT and CDR2 is FQNNGV in the germline V gene. The V end was cut by 5 bases, the J end by 2 bases, with 18 bases between. This CDR3 spans 16 amino acids. The CDR3 loop is CASSAQTGTLNYGYTF. The CDR3 nucleotides read TGTGCCAGCAGCGCCCAAACAGGGACCCTAAACTATGGCTACACCTTC. Combining the CDR3 with reference TRBV11-2 and TRBJ1-2 gives the whole variable domain EAGVAQSPRYKIIEKRQSVAFWCNPISGHATLYWYQQILGQGPKLLIQFQNNGVVDDSQLPKDRFSAERLKGVDSTLKIQPAKLEDSAVYLCASSAQTGTLNYGYTFGSGTRLTVV.

J is TRBJ2-4 and V is TRBV5-1; 9 bases are shared with TRBD1. Germline V gene lookup returns CDR1 SGHRS and CDR2 YFSETQ. V trimming: 3 bases; J trimming: 1 base; junction bases outside the gene matches: 5. This CDR3 is built from 16 residues. In DNA form, the CDR3 reads TGCGCCAGCAGCTCACAGGGGGCGCGTGCCAAAAACATTCAGTACTTC. Its translation: CASSSQGARAKNIQYF.

A single count supports this clone. The CDR3 here is CATSRDAGGPHRGDYEQYF. CDR3 sequence (DNA): TGTGCCACCAGCAGAGATGCAGGAGGGCCGCACAGAGGAGATTACGAGCAGTACTTC. This sequence joins TRBV15 and TRBJ2-7; the D gene is possibly TRBD2 (6 bases). The germline V gene has CDR1 LNHNV and CDR2 YYDKDF (reference sequence). V was cut by 0 bases and J by 4 bases, with 25 bases left in between. The CDR3 has 19 residues.

The chain couples TRBV14 to TRBJ1-1; D uncertain. Germline V gene data show CDR1 as SGHDN and CDR2 as FVKESK. This CDR3 has 14 amino acids. Trimming pared 0 bases from V and 6 bases from J, leaving 11 bases between. The CDR3 sequence is CASSQEGFSAEAFF. The CDR3 region has the DNA TGTGCCAGCAGCCAAGAAGGCTTCAGCGCTGAAGCTTTCTTT.

The rearrangement uses TRBV5-1 and TRBJ2-1, with 12 bases matching TRBD2. CDR3 length: 16 residues. CDR1 is SGHRS and CDR2 is YFSETQ in the germline V gene. The ends lost 8 bases at V and 0 bases at J; junction bases unmatched: 6. The CDR3 here is CASRTSGISSYNEQFF. CDR3 nucleotide sequence: TGCGCCAGTAGGACTAGCGGGATAAGCTCCTACAATGAGCAGTTCTTC. The variable domain in full, with the rest retrieved from reference TRBV5-1 and TRBJ2-1, is KAGVTQTPRYLIKTRGQQVTLSCSPISGHRSVSWYQQTPGQGLQFLFEYFSETQRNKGNFPGRFSGRQFSNSRSEMNVSTLELGDSALYLCASRTSGISSYNEQFFGPGTRLTVL.

V and J are TRBV19 and TRBJ2-5; tentative D call: TRBD2 (6 bases). V lost 6 bases and J 0 bases, leaving 14 bases between the germline ends. Germline CDR1 reads LNHDA; CDR2 reads SQIVND (reference sequence). The CDR3 runs 15 residues. CDR3 DNA sequence: TGTGCCAGTAGCCCTGGCGGGGTACACCAAGAGACCCAGTACTTC. Its protein is CASSPGGVHQETQYF.

This chain links TRBV15 with TRBJ1-3; D is uncertain. CDR1 is LNHNV, CDR2 YYDKDF, per germline (reference sequence). The CDR3 is made up of 17 amino acids. The V end lost 0 bases, the J end lost 0 bases, and 12 bases lay between the germline ends. The CDR3 bases are TGTGCCACCAGCAGAGATCCTACAGTAGGCTCTGGAAACACCATATATTTT. Amino acids: CATSRDPTVGSGNTIYF.

This sequence joins TRBV27 and TRBJ1-1, with D tentatively TRBD1 (6 bases). CDR1 MNHEY and CDR2 SMNVEV come from the germline V gene (reference sequence). Trimming took 5 bases from V and 0 from J, leaving 16 bases between them. The CDR3 has 16 amino acids. The CDR3 region is CASSPTGTQMNTEAFF. The CDR3 DNA follows: TGTGCCAGCAGTCCCACAGGGACCCAAATGAACACTGAAGCTTTCTTT.

This chain links TRBV19 with TRBJ2-4; TRBD1 agrees at 7 bases. The V gene end was trimmed by 5 bases and the J gene end by 6 bases; junction bases not matched to a gene: 13. Germline V gives CDR1 LNHDA, CDR2 SQIVND (reference sequence). CDR3 length: 16 residues. CDR3 sequence: CASSPTTDRLSNIQYF. In DNA form, the CDR3 reads TGTGCCAGTAGTCCCACCACGGACAGGTTATCAAACATTCAGTACTTC. Combining the CDR3 with reference TRBV19 and TRBJ2-4 gives the whole variable domain DGGITQSPKYLFRKEGQNVTLSCEQNLNHDAMYWYRQDPGQGLRLIYYSQIVNDFQKGDIAEGYSVSREKKESFPLTVTSAQKNPTAFYLCASSPTTDRLSNIQYFGAGTRLSVL.

This chain links TRBV29-1 with TRBJ1-2; 7 positions agree with TRBD1. V lost 3 bases to trimming and J lost 2 bases; unmatched junction nucleotides: 9. The CDR3 loop spans 15 amino acids. Germline V gene lookup returns CDR1 SQVTM and CDR2 ANQGSEA. Here the CDR3 reads CSVDPTGAINYGYTF. The CDR3 bases are TGCAGCGTTGACCCCACAGGGGCTATAAACTATGGCTACACCTTC.

This clone has just a few counts. The J gene is TRBJ1-5, the V gene TRBV6-5; the match to TRBD1 covers 7 bases. V lost 6 bases to trimming and J lost 0 bases; unmatched junction nucleotides: 5. Germline values: CDR1 MNHEY, CDR2 SVGAGI. This CDR3 is 15 amino acids long. CDR3 DNA sequence: TGTGCCAGCAGGCGACAGGGCCTTAGCAATCAGCCCCAGCATTTT. Its translation: CASRRQGLSNQPQHF.

The CDR3 DNA reads as TGTGCCAGCAGCCGGGGAGGGGGCACTGAAGCTTTCTTT. It encodes CASSRGGGTEAFF. The rearrangement uses TRBV6-5 and TRBJ1-1; D perhaps matches TRBD1 (6 bases). The germline CDR1 and CDR2 sequences are MNHEY and SVGAGI. Trimming pared 6 bases from V and 4 bases from J, leaving 12 bases between. This CDR3 is 13 amino acids long.

V gene TRBV2 combines with J gene TRBJ1-5; tentatively, D is TRBD1 (5 bases). The germline CDR1 and CDR2 sequences are SNHLY and FYNNEI. The V gene lost 3 bases and the J gene lost 4 bases, with 10 bases spanning the gap. This CDR3 has 14 residues. This CDR3 is CASSEGRVNQPQHF. DNA of the CDR3: TGTGCCAGCAGTGAGGGCAGGGTTAATCAGCCCCAGCATTTT.

This clone was recorded once. The V and J genes are TRBV3-1 (or the pseudogene TRBV3-2) and TRBJ1-2; D is possibly TRBD1 (6 bases). Trimming removed 3 bases at V and 4 bases at J, with 12 bases between. The germline CDR1 and CDR2 sequences are LGHDT and YNNKEL (reference sequence). The CDR3 spans 14 residues. The CDR3 DNA reads TGTGCCAGCAGCCAGGTAGGGGGATCCTATGGCTACACCTTC. This encodes CASSQVGGSYGYTF.

This chain links TRBV24-1 with TRBJ2-7; 7 positions agree with TRBD2. With V trimmed by 1 base and J by 3 bases, 11 bases remained unmatched. CDR3 length: 17 amino acids. CDR1 is KGHDR and CDR2 is SFDVKD in the germline V gene. CDR3 residues: CATSDFSPSGGGYEQYF. DNA of the CDR3: TGTGCCACCAGTGATTTCAGTCCTAGCGGAGGCGGCTACGAGCAGTACTTC.

The chain is built from TRBV11-1 and TRBJ2-3; 7 positions match TRBD1. Germline CDR1 reads SGHAT; CDR2 reads FQDESV (reference sequence). CDR3 length: 13 residues. The V and J ends lost 5 bases and 5 bases, in that order; junction bases with no gene match: 4. This CDR3 reads CASSLDRVDTQYF. The CDR3 DNA sequence: TGTGCCAGCAGCCTCGACAGGGTAGATACGCAGTATTTT. Variable domain in full (rest from reference TRBV11-1 and TRBJ2-3): EAEVAQSPRYKITEKSQAVAFWCDPISGHATLYWYRQILGQGPELLVQFQDESVVDDSQLPKDRFSAERLKGVDSTLKIQPAELGDSAMYLCASSLDRVDTQYFGPGTRLTVL.